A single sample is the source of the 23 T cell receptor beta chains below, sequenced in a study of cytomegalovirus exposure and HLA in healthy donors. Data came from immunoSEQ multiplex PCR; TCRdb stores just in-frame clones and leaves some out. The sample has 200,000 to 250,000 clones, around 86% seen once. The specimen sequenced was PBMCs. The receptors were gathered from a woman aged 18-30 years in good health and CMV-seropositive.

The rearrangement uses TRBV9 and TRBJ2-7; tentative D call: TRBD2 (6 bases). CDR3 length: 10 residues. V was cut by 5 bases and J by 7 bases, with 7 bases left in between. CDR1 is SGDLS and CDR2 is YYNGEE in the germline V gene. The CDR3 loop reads CASSAGEQYF. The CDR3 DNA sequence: TGTGCCAGCAGTGCGGGGGAGCAGTACTTC.

CDR3 protein: CASSFWTSGGDNEQFF. CDR3 bases: TGTGCCAGCAGTTTTTGGACTAGCGGAGGGGACAATGAGCAGTTCTTC. This rearrangement joins TRBV27 to TRBJ2-1; 10 bases agree with TRBD2. Germline loops: CDR1 MNHEY, CDR2 SMNVEV (reference sequence). The CDR3 has 16 residues. V trimming: 3 bases; J trimming: 5 bases; junction bases outside the gene matches: 7.

CDR3 coding DNA: TGCGCCAGCAGCCAAGAATACAGTCGCTATGGCTACACCTTC. This codes for CASSQEYSRYGYTF. This rearrangement joins TRBV4-1 to TRBJ1-2; D uncertain. Per the germline V gene, CDR1 is MGHRA and CDR2 is YSYEKL. The CDR3 length is 14 residues. V lost 0 bases and J lost 4, with 9 bases in between.

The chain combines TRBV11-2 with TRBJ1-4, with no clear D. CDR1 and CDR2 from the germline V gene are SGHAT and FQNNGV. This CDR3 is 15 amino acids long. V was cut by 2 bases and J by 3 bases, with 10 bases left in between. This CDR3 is CASSLTAGPNEKLFF. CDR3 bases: TGTGCCAGCAGCTTAACGGCGGGTCCTAATGAAAAACTGTTTTTT.

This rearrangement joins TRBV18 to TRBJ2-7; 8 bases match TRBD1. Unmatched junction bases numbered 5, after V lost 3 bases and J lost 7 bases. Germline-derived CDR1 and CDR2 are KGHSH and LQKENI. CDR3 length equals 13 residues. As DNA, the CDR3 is TGTGCCAGCTCACCCTTCGACAGGGGAGAGCAGTACTTC. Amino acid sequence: CASSPFDRGEQYF.

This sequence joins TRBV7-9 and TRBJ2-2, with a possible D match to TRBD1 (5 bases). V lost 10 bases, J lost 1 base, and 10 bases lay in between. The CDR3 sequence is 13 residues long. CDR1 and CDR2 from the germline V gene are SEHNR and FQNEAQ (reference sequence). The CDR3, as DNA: TGTGCCATCCAGGGTGGGAACACCGGGGAGCTGTTTTTT. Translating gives CAIQGGNTGELFF.

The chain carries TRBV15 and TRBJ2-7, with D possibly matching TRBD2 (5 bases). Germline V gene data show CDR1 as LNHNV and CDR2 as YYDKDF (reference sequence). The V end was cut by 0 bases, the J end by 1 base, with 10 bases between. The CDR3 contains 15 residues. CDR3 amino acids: CATSRETGSSYEQYF. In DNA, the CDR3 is TGTGCCACCAGCAGAGAGACGGGGTCGTCCTACGAGCAGTACTTC.

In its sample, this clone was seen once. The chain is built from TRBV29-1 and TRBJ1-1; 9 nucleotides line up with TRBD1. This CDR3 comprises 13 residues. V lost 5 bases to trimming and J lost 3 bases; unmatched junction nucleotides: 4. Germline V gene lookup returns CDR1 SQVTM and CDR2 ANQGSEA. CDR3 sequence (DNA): TGCAGCGTTACAGGGGGCATAGACACTGAAGCTTTCTTT. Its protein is CSVTGGIDTEAFF.

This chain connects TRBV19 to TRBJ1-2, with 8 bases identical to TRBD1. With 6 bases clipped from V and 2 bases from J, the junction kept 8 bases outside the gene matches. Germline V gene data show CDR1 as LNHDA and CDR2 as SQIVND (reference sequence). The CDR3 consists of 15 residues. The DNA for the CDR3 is TGTGCCAGTAGATTAGACCGACAGGGGAACTATGGCTACACCTTC. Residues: CASRLDRQGNYGYTF.

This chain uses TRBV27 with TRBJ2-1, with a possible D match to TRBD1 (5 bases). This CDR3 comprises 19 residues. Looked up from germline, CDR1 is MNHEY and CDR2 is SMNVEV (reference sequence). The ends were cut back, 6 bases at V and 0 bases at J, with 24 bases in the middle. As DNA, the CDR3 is TGTGCCAGCAGCCCCATTTTTGGGCAGGGTACGGGCTCCTACAATGAGCAGTTCTTC. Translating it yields CASSPIFGQGTGSYNEQFF.

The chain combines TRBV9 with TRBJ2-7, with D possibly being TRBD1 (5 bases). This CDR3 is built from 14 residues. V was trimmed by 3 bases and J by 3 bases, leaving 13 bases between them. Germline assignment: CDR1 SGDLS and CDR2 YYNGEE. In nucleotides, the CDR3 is TGTGCCAGCAGCGCGACGTCCAGGGACTACGAGCAGTACTTC. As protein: CASSATSRDYEQYF.

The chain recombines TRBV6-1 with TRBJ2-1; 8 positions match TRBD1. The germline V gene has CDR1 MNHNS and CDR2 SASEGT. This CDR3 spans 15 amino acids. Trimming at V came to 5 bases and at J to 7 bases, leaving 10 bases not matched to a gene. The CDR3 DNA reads TGTGCCAGCAGTCCCCGGCAGGGGGCGCGTAATGAGCAGTTCTTC. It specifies CASSPRQGARNEQFF.

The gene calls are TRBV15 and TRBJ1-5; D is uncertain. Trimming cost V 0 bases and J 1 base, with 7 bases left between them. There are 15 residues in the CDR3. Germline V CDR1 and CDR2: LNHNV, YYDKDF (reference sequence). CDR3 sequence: CATSRDGGSNQPQHF. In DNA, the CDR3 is TGTGCCACCAGCAGAGATGGAGGCAGCAATCAGCCCCAGCATTTT.

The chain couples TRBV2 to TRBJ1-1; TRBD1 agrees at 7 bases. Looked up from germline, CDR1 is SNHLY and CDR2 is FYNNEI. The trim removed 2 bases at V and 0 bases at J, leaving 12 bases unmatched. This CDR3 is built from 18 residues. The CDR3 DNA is TGTGCCAGCAGTGAACAAGTTCAGGGGGTAATAATGAACACTGAAGCTTTCTTT. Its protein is CASSEQVQGVIMNTEAFF.

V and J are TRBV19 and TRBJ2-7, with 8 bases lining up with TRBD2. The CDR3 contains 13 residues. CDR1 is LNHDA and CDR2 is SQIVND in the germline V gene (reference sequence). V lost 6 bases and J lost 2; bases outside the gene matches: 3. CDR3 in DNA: TGTGCCAGTAGAACTAGCGGAACCTACGAGCAGTACTTC. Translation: CASRTSGTYEQYF. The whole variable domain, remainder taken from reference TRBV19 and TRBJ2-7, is DGGITQSPKYLFRKEGQNVTLSCEQNLNHDAMYWYRQDPGQGLRLIYYSQIVNDFQKGDIAEGYSVSREKKESFPLTVTSAQKNPTAFYLCASRTSGTYEQYFGPGTRLTVT.

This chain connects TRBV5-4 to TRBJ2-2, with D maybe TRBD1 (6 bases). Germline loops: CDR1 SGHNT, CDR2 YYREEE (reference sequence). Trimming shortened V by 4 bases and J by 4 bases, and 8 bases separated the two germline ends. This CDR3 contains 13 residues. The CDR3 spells CASSTGSTGELFF. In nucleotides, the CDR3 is TGTGCCAGCAGCACAGGGAGCACCGGGGAGCTGTTTTTT. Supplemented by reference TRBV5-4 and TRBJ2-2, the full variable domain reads ETGVTQSPTHLIKTRGQQVTLRCSSQSGHNTVSWYQQALGQGPQFIFQYYREEENGRGNFPPRFSGLQFPNYSSELNVNALELDDSALYLCASSTGSTGELFFGEGSRLTVL.

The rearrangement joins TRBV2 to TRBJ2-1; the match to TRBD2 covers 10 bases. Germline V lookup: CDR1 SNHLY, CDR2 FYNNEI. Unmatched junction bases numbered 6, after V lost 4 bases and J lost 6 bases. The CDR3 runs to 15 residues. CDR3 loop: CASSASGSPLNEQFF. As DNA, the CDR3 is TGTGCCAGCAGTGCTAGCGGGAGCCCCCTCAATGAGCAGTTCTTC.

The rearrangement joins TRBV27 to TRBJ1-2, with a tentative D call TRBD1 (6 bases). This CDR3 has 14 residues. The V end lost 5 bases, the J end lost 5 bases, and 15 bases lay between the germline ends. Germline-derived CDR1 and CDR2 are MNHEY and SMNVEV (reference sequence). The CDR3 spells CASSPDRTAYGYTF. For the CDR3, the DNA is TGTGCCAGCAGTCCGGATAGGACAGCGTATGGCTACACCTTC.

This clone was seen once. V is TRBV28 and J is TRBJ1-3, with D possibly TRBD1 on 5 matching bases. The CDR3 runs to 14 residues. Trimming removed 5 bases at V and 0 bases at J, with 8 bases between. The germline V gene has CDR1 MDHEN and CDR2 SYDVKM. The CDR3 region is CASSLDSSGNTIYF. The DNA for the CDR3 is TGTGCCAGCAGTCTCGACAGCTCTGGAAACACCATATATTTT.

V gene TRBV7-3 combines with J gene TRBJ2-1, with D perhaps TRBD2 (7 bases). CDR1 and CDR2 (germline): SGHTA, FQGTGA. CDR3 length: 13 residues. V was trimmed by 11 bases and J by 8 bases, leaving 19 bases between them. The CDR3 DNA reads TGTGCCTCCACGGTCGGGGGGCGGGATGAGCAGTTCTTC. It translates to CASTVGGRDEQFF.

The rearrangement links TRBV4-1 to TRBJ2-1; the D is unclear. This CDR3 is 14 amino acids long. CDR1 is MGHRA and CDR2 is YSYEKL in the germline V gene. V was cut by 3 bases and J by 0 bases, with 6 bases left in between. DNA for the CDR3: TGCGCCAGCAGCCAGGAGTTCTCCTACAATGAGCAGTTCTTC. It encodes CASSQEFSYNEQFF.

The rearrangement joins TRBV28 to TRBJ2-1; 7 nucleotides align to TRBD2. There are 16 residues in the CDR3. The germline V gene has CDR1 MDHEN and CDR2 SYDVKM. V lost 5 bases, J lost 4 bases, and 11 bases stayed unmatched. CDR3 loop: CASSPLADTGYNEQFF. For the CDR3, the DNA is TGTGCCAGCAGTCCTCTAGCGGATACTGGGTACAATGAGCAGTTCTTC.

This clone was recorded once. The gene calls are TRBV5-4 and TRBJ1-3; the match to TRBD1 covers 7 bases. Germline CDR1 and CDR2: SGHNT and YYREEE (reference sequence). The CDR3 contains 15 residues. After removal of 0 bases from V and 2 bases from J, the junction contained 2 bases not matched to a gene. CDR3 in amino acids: CASSLGQGPGNTIYF. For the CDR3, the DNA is TGTGCCAGCAGCTTGGGACAGGGCCCTGGAAACACCATATATTTT.